The rows below give T cell receptor beta chains drawn from one sample of a study of cytotoxic CD8 clonotypes in ibrutinib-treated CLL. Repertoires were generated with immunoSEQ multiplex PCR, while TCRdb's copy carries only in-frame clones and drops some. The sample carries 20,000 to 25,000 clones, about 75% recorded once. The sample was PBMCs, taken after 24 months of ibrutinib treatment. The receptors were gathered from a human donor with chronic lymphocytic leukemia. The CDR3 runs from the conserved cysteine through the conserved F or W. Fields, in order: D gene, clone size, V gene, J gene, CDR3 protein, CDR3 DNA. The D gene is left open where the match is weak. A clone size is listed for some rows: how often the clone was seen (once, few, many), or a class if it is expanded.

TRBD1	-	TRBV7-9	TRBJ1-3	CASSPEDIQGAGGNTIYF	TGTGCCAGCAGCCCCGAAGACATACAGGGGGCGGGAGGAAACACCATATATTTT
-	few	TRBV29-1	TRBJ1-3	CSATLGRSGNTIYF	TGCAGCGCAACGCTGGGCCGCTCTGGAAACACCATATATTTT
TRBD2	-	TRBV7-2	TRBJ2-1	CASSPGLAGAQFF	TGTGCCAGCAGCCCGGGACTAGCGGGGGCGCAGTTCTTC
-	-	TRBV11-2	TRBJ2-7	CASSYGEQYF	TGTGCCAGCAGCTACGGGGAGCAGTACTTC
-	-	TRBV5-4	TRBJ1-1	CASSLNSDNTEAFF	TGTGCCAGCAGCTTGAACAGCGATAACACTGAAGCTTTCTTT
TRBD1	-	TRBV7-9	TRBJ1-4	CASSDWTGPAGTNEKLFF	TGTGCCAGCAGCGATTGGACAGGGCCCGCGGGAACTAATGAAAAACTGTTTTTT
TRBD1	once	TRBV5-6	TRBJ2-7	CASSMTGIYEQYF	TGTGCCAGCAGCATGACAGGGATCTACGAGCAGTACTTC
-	once	TRBV2	TRBJ1-3	CASSADFVQRSGNTIYF	TGTGCCAGCAGTGCCGATTTCGTACAGCGCTCTGGAAACACCATATATTTT
-	medium-sized	TRBV6-1	TRBJ1-5	CASSEIPRPSNQPQHF	TGTGCCAGCAGTGAGATCCCACGCCCCAGCAATCAGCCCCAGCATTTT
-	-	TRBV7-9	TRBJ2-7	CASSPPPTWEQYF	TGTGCCAGCAGCCCTCCCCCAACTTGGGAGCAGTACTTC
-	many	TRBV19	TRBJ1-1	CASSIGYSSPLGPFF	TGTGCCAGTAGTATAGGTTACAGTTCCCCCCTTGGGCCTTTCTTT
-	-	TRBV5-1	TRBJ2-1	CASSLRPGLGNEQFF	TGCGCCAGCAGCTTACGCCCAGGCCTGGGCAATGAGCAGTTCTTC
-	-	TRBV5-1	TRBJ2-3	CASSPRGLADTQYF	TGCGCCAGCAGCCCAAGGGGTCTCGCAGATACGCAGTATTTT
-	-	TRBV19	TRBJ2-2	CASSLVSGDTGELFF	TGTGCCAGTAGTCTTGTTTCAGGGGACACCGGGGAGCTGTTTTTT
-	-	TRBV5-1	TRBJ2-7	CASSAANEQYF	TGCGCCAGCAGCGCTGCCAACGAGCAGTACTTC